The rows below give T cell receptor beta chains drawn from one sample of a study of blood T cells in healthy people across ages. Via MiXCR, TCRdb re-called the 5' RACE reads, giving one row per CDR3 protein. Of nearly 800,000 distinct CDR3 sequences in the sample, just under 25% were seen once. In addition, the sample was reused for a study of T cells of mothers and their children.

Material for sequencing was blood. These receptors originate from a boy between 10 and 17 years old in good health. The CDR3 runs from the conserved cysteine through the conserved F or W. The D gene is left open where the match is weak. Clone size, where shown, is once, few, many, or a class for clones that have expanded.

DNA: TGTGCCAGCACCTATTCCCCCGGGGAGCTGTTTTTT; CDR3: CASTYSPGELFF; size: few; V: TRBV28; J: TRBJ2-2; D: -
DNA: TGCAGTGCTAGAGATTTAGTAGGCGGGGTCGAGCAGTACTTC; CDR3: CSARDLVGGVEQYF; size: few; V: TRBV20-1; J: TRBJ2-7; D: -
DNA: TGTGCCAGCAGCTTAATCGGGACACAACAAGAGACCCAGTACTTC; CDR3: CASSLIGTQQETQYF; size: few; V: TRBV7-2; J: TRBJ2-5; D: -
DNA: TGTGCCAGCAGCCAAGATCCTCCGGCGGCCCCCGTCCTGACTTTC; CDR3: CASSQDPPAAPVLTF; size: -; V: TRBV14; J: TRBJ2-6; D: -
DNA: TGTGGCTTTCGTCCGGCGTCTGGAAACACCATATATTTT; CDR3: CGFRPASGNTIYF; size: few; V: TRBV12-3/TRBV12-4; J: TRBJ1-3; D: -
DNA: TGTGCCAGCAGCCATAATTACAATGAGCAGTTCTTC; CDR3: CASSHNYNEQFF; size: -; V: TRBV7-9; J: TRBJ2-1; D: -
DNA: TGTGCCAGCCGGGGTAGGGTAGCCGAGAGCCAAGAGACCCAGTACTTC; CDR3: CASRGRVAESQETQYF; size: -; V: TRBV28; J: TRBJ2-5; D: -
DNA: TGTGCCAGCAGTTTCCGCGTGCAGGGCTACACCTTC; CDR3: CASSFRVQGYTF; size: few; V: TRBV28; J: TRBJ1-2; D: -
DNA: TGTGCCAGCTCAGAAAACGCAGGGAGAGAGCAGTACTTC; CDR3: CASSENAGREQYF; size: -; V: TRBV18; J: TRBJ2-7; D: -
DNA: TGTGCCAGCACCACAGGGGTACAAGAGACCCAGTACTTC; CDR3: CASTTGVQETQYF; size: few; V: TRBV11-2; J: TRBJ2-5; D: TRBD1
DNA: TGTGCCAGCAGCTGGGGGACTAGCGGGGGCTCCGGCGAGCAGTACTTC; CDR3: CASSWGTSGGSGEQYF; size: few; V: TRBV5-5; J: TRBJ2-7; D: TRBD2
DNA: TGTGCCAGCAGTGTTTTGGGTGGGACTGAAGCTTTCTTT; CDR3: CASSVLGGTEAFF; size: few; V: TRBV6-1; J: TRBJ1-1; D: -
DNA: TGTGCCAGCAGGACCGCCTATGACAGGTGGCGGGACCGGGCCTCCTACGAGCAGTACTTC; CDR3: CASRTAYDRWRDRASYEQYF; size: few; V: TRBV3-1; J: TRBJ2-7; D: -
DNA: TGCAGTGCTAGAGATCCGGGACTACTCAATTCACCCCTCCACTTT; CDR3: CSARDPGLLNSPLHF; size: -; V: TRBV20-1; J: TRBJ1-6; D: -
DNA: TGTACCACCAGGAAGGGCGCTAGCGGGGACAATGAGCAGTTCTTC; CDR3: CTTRKGASGDNEQFF; size: many; V: TRBV15; J: TRBJ2-1; D: TRBD2
DNA: TGTGCCAGCAGTTTATGGGGACGCAATGAGCAGTTCTTC; CDR3: CASSLWGRNEQFF; size: -; V: TRBV27; J: TRBJ2-1; D: -
DNA: TGTGCCACGGGGCTAGCGGGAGGTTCAGATACGCAGTATTTT; CDR3: CATGLAGGSDTQYF; size: few; V: TRBV24-1; J: TRBJ2-3; D: TRBD2
DNA: TGCGCCAGCAGCTTGGCTCCGACAGGGGAAAGTCTAAACACTGAAGCTTTCTTT; CDR3: CASSLAPTGESLNTEAFF; size: few; V: TRBV5-1; J: TRBJ1-1; D: TRBD1
DNA: TGTGCCAGCAGCCCACTAGCGGGAGGGCGTAAGAGGAATGAGCAGTTCTTC; CDR3: CASSPLAGGRKRNEQFF; size: few; V: TRBV7-9; J: TRBJ2-1; D: TRBD2
DNA: TGCAGTGCTAGAGATCAGGGGGTGACTGAAGCTTTCTTT; CDR3: CSARDQGVTEAFF; size: once; V: TRBV20-1; J: TRBJ1-1; D: TRBD1
DNA: TGCAGTGCTCCCGAGGGGTACTATAGCACAGATACGCAGTATTTT; CDR3: CSAPEGYYSTDTQYF; size: -; V: TRBV20-1; J: TRBJ2-3; D: -
DNA: TGTGCCACCAGCAGAGATTCGGCTAGCGGGGAAGAGACCCAGTACTTC; CDR3: CATSRDSASGEETQYF; size: few; V: TRBV15; J: TRBJ2-5; D: TRBD2
DNA: TGTGCCACCAGCAGAGAGGCAGGCAGTAATAATTCACCCCTCCACTTT; CDR3: CATSREAGSNNSPLHF; size: -; V: TRBV15; J: TRBJ1-6; D: -
DNA: TGTGCCAGCAGTGTGGCAGGGGCCCAAGAGACCCAGTACTTC; CDR3: CASSVAGAQETQYF; size: few; V: TRBV2; J: TRBJ2-5; D: -
DNA: TGTGCTGGCAGCCCTATCCAAGAGACCCAGTACTTC; CDR3: CAGSPIQETQYF; size: few; V: TRBV7-7; J: TRBJ2-5; D: -
DNA: TGTGCCAGCAGTTTATCGTCAGCGAATGGGCAGTTCTTC; CDR3: CASSLSSANGQFF; size: -; V: TRBV27; J: TRBJ2-1; D: -
DNA: TGTGCCAGCAGTTTCCCCGCTAGCGGGATGGGAAATGAGCAGTTCTTC; CDR3: CASSFPASGMGNEQFF; size: -; V: TRBV28; J: TRBJ2-1; D: TRBD2
DNA: TGCAGTGCTAGAGATTGGGACAGGGTAGCAGATACGCAGTATTTT; CDR3: CSARDWDRVADTQYF; size: -; V: TRBV20-1; J: TRBJ2-3; D: TRBD1
DNA: TGTGCCAGCAGTAGCGACCGCTATGGCTACACCTTC; CDR3: CASSSDRYGYTF; size: -; V: TRBV28; J: TRBJ1-2; D: -
DNA: TGTGCCAGCTCACCTCTGGACGGGAGTCATGAGCAGTTCTTC; CDR3: CASSPLDGSHEQFF; size: -; V: TRBV18; J: TRBJ2-1; D: -
DNA: TGTGCTAGTGGTTTGGGGACTGAGAATGAGCAGTTCTTC; CDR3: CASGLGTENEQFF; size: -; V: TRBV12-5; J: TRBJ2-1; D: -
DNA: TGTGCCAGCAGCTTTTTGACGGCGCTCGAGGCAGGGTATGGCTACACCTTC; CDR3: CASSFLTALEAGYGYTF; size: few; V: TRBV7-2; J: TRBJ1-2; D: -
DNA: TGCGGACTCCGGGATACCAAAAACATTCAGTACTTC; CDR3: CGLRDTKNIQYF; size: -; V: TRBV29-1; J: TRBJ2-4; D: -
DNA: TGTGCCAGCAGTTCCGGGACAGGGGGCTCCTACAATGAGCAGTTCTTC; CDR3: CASSSGTGGSYNEQFF; size: few; V: TRBV28; J: TRBJ2-1; D: TRBD1
DNA: TGTGCCAGCATTGATTTGGGACTAGGGAGAAACAATGAGCAGTTCTTC; CDR3: CASIDLGLGRNNEQFF; size: few; V: TRBV28; J: TRBJ2-1; D: TRBD2
DNA: TGCAGTGCCCGGACAGGGAACAATCAGCCCCAGTATTTT; CDR3: CSARTGNNQPQYF; size: -; V: TRBV20-1; J: TRBJ2-3; D: TRBD1
DNA: TGTGCCAGCAGCTACCAGGGACAGTTTAACTATGGCTACACCTTC; CDR3: CASSYQGQFNYGYTF; size: few; V: TRBV5-6; J: TRBJ1-2; D: TRBD1
DNA: TGCAGCGTTGGGCCGACAGGGAACACTGAAGCTTTCTTT; CDR3: CSVGPTGNTEAFF; size: few; V: TRBV29-1; J: TRBJ1-1; D: -
DNA: TGTGCCAGCAGTTTTGAGAGACTAGCGGGAGGTGTAGAGACCCAGTACTTC; CDR3: CASSFERLAGGVETQYF; size: few; V: TRBV28; J: TRBJ2-5; D: TRBD2
DNA: TGCGCCAGCAGCCAAGAAACAGGGGCCCTGAGAGATACGCAGTATTTT; CDR3: CASSQETGALRDTQYF; size: few; V: TRBV4-1; J: TRBJ2-3; D: TRBD1
DNA: TGTGCCAGCAGTTTGACAGGACAACCTCAGCCCCAGCATTTT; CDR3: CASSLTGQPQPQHF; size: -; V: TRBV28; J: TRBJ1-5; D: -
DNA: TGCAGTGCTAGGGGGACAGAATCCGTTGAGCAGTTCTTC; CDR3: CSARGTESVEQFF; size: -; V: TRBV20-1; J: TRBJ2-1; D: TRBD1
DNA: TGTGCCAGCAGGGCCAGGGGTGATGGTGGCTACACCTTC; CDR3: CASRARGDGGYTF; size: -; V: TRBV12-3/TRBV12-4; J: TRBJ1-2; D: -
DNA: TGTGCCAGCAGCTTAGGCCAGGGGGTAATGGGCAATCAGCCCCAGCATTTT; CDR3: CASSLGQGVMGNQPQHF; size: -; V: TRBV7-9; J: TRBJ1-5; D: TRBD1
DNA: TGTGCTAGTGCGCGATTCGGGGGACAAGAGACCCAGTACTTC; CDR3: CASARFGGQETQYF; size: -; V: TRBV12-5; J: TRBJ2-5; D: -
DNA: TGTGCCAGCAGCTTCGACACCTTAAGTGGCGAGCAGTACTTC; CDR3: CASSFDTLSGEQYF; size: few; V: TRBV7-2; J: TRBJ2-7; D: -
DNA: TGTGCCAGCAGCTCTAGCGCTAGCGGTCCCTACGAGCAGTACTTC; CDR3: CASSSSASGPYEQYF; size: few; V: TRBV9; J: TRBJ2-7; D: TRBD2
DNA: TGTGCCAGCAGTCATGGACAGGGGAAGAACTACGAGCAGTACTTC; CDR3: CASSHGQGKNYEQYF; size: -; V: TRBV6-5; J: TRBJ2-7; D: TRBD1
DNA: TGTGCCAGCAGTACGCCAGGGGTTTACGGCAATCAGCCCCAGCATTTT; CDR3: CASSTPGVYGNQPQHF; size: -; V: TRBV28; J: TRBJ1-5; D: -
DNA: TGTGCCAGCAGCCCCCCGAGATACGAGCAGTGCTTC; CDR3: CASSPPRYEQCF; size: -; V: TRBV6-2/TRBV6-3; J: TRBJ2-7; D: -
DNA: TGCGCCAGCAGCTGGTCCCCTACGCAAGAGACCCAGTACTTC; CDR3: CASSWSPTQETQYF; size: -; V: TRBV5-1; J: TRBJ2-5; D: -
DNA: TGTGCCAGCAGTTTACAGCGGGCCGGACGTGGGGAGCAGTTCTTC; CDR3: CASSLQRAGRGEQFF; size: -; V: TRBV28; J: TRBJ2-1; D: -
DNA: TGCGCCAGCACTCTCGGGGGAGGGAATTCACCCCTCCACTTT; CDR3: CASTLGGGNSPLHF; size: few; V: TRBV5-1; J: TRBJ1-6; D: -
DNA: TGCAGCGTTGCGAGAGCAACTAATGAAAAACTGTTTTTT; CDR3: CSVARATNEKLFF; size: few; V: TRBV29-1; J: TRBJ1-4; D: -
DNA: TGCGCCAGCAGGGAGGACAGGGGCGATACGCAGTATTTT; CDR3: CASREDRGDTQYF; size: -; V: TRBV10-2; J: TRBJ2-3; D: TRBD1
DNA: TGTGCCAGCAGCGTAGACGGCAATGAGCAGTTCTTC; CDR3: CASSVDGNEQFF; size: many; V: TRBV9; J: TRBJ2-1; D: -
DNA: TGTGCCAGCAGCTATCGGGGACTAGCGGGAATTAAAAGCTCCTACAATGAGCAGTTCTTC; CDR3: CASSYRGLAGIKSSYNEQFF; size: -; V: TRBV11-2; J: TRBJ2-1; D: TRBD2
DNA: TGTGCCAGCAGTTTACTCAGGGACAGGGAGGAGACCCAGTACTTC; CDR3: CASSLLRDREETQYF; size: many; V: TRBV28; J: TRBJ2-5; D: TRBD1
DNA: TGTGCCAGCAGCTTGGCCCAGTGGCCAGGGCATGGCTACACCTTC; CDR3: CASSLAQWPGHGYTF; size: -; V: TRBV5-6; J: TRBJ1-2; D: -